The entry below describes one T cell receptor beta chain. No antigen is known for it. The data derive from a study of monozygotic twins with inflammatory bowel disease. Nested PCRs of about 17 and 10 cycles, two in total, were run on TCRalpha and TCRbeta cDNA. TCRdb reanalyzed the 5' RACE reads and collapses them to one entry per CDR3 protein, without DNA. Its clone listing holds some 160,000 distinct CDR3 sequences. Study outcomes and limitations: Differing immunosuppressive treatments may have added variability to patient repertoires.

The CDR3 is made up of 14 amino acids. Germline V gives CDR1 SGHTA, CDR2 FQGNSA. The chain is built from TRBV7-2 and TRBJ2-1. Sequenced material: blood. The receptor was isolated from a human donor with ulcerative colitis or Crohn's disease, or a healthy co-twin of an affected twin (not recorded which). CDR3 sequence: CASSSQPSYNEQFF.